This T cell receptor beta chain stems from a study of blood T cell repertoires in COVID-19. As for the study in general: The origin of the acute and convalescent COVID-19 samples was the United States, Italy and Spain. The analysed material was cDNA or gDNA that came from T cells, B-cell-depleted T cells, or PBMCs.

The CDR3 totals 14 residues. CDR1 SQVTM and CDR2 ANQGSEA come from the germline V gene. V was shortened by 7 bases and J by 5 bases, with 18 bases between the two germline ends. In the authors' workflow: Researchers report that nucleated cell counts were estimated from reference gene primer amplification. Libraries were prepared by immunoSEQ multiplex PCR; TCRdb keeps only in-frame clonotypes and omits some of them. The DNA was the basis for D and trimming; V, J and clone size are from that table. Of around 290,000 clones listed, more than 85% were seen once; the top ten hold about 4.6%. Input material: peripheral blood. The clonotype comes from a man aged 40-55 years with acute or convalescent COVID-19. V and J are TRBV29-1 and TRBJ1-5; tentatively, D is TRBD1 (5 bases). The CDR3 loop reads CSAQLGGNDQPQHF. Here the CDR3 DNA reads TGCAGCGCACAACTGGGGGGGAACGATCAGCCCCAGCATTTT.